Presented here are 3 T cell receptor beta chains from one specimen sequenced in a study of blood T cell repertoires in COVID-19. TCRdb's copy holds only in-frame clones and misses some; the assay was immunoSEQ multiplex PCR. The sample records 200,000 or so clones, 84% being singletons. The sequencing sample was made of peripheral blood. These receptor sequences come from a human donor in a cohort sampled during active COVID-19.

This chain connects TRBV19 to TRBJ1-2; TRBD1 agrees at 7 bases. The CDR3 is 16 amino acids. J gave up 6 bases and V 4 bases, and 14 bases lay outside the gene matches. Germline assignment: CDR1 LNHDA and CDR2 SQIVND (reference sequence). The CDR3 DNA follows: TGTGCCAGTAGTACCCGACAGGGCTTAGACTCGGATGGCTACACCTTC. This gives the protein CASSTRQGLDSDGYTF. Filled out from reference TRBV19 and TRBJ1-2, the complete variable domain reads DGGITQSPKYLFRKEGQNVTLSCEQNLNHDAMYWYRQDPGQGLRLIYYSQIVNDFQKGDIAEGYSVSREKKESFPLTVTSAQKNPTAFYLCASSTRQGLDSDGYTFGSGTRLTVV.

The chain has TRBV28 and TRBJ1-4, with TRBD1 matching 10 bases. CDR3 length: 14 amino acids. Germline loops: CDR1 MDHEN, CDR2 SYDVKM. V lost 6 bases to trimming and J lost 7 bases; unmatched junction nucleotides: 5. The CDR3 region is CASRMTGGAEKLFF. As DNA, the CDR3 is TGTGCCAGCAGAATGACAGGGGGCGCTGAAAAACTGTTTTTT.

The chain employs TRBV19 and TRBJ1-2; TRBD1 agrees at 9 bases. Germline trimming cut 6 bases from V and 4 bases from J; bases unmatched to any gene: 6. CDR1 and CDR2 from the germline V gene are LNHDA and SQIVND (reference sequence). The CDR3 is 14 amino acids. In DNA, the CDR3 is TGTGCCAGTAGGGTAACAGGGGGCCGCTATGGCTACACCTTC. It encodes CASRVTGGRYGYTF.